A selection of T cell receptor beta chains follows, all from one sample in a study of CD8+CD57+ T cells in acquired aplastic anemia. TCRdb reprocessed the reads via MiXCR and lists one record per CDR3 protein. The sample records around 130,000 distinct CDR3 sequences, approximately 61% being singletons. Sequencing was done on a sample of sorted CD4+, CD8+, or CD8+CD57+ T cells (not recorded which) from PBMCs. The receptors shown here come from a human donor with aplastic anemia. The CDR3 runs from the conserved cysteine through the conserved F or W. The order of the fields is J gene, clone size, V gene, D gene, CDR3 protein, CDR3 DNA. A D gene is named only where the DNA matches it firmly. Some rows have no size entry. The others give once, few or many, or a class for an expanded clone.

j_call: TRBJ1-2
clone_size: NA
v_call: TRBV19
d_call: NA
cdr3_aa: CASSIGGVNTF
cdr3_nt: TGTGCCAGTAGTATCGGGGGGGTAAACACCTTC

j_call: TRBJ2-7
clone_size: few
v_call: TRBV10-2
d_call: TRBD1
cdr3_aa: CASSDGPGTAGYF
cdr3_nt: TGCGCCAGCAGTGACGGACCCGGGACAGCAGGATACTTC

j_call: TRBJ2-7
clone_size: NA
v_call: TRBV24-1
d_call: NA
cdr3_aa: CATSQPGSEQYF
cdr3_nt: TGTGCCACCAGCCAACCGGGGTCCGAGCAGTACTTC

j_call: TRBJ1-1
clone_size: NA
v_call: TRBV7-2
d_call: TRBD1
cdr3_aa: CASGGQGVRTEAFF
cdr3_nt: TGTGCCAGCGGAGGACAGGGGGTGAGGACTGAAGCTTTCTTT

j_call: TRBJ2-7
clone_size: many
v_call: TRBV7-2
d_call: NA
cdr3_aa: CASSLNTYEQYF
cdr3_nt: TGTGCCAGCAGCTTGAACACCTACGAGCAGTACTTC

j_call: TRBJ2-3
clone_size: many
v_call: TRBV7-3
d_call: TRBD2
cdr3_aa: CASSSLAGGPTDTQYF
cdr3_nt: TGTGCCAGCAGCTCCCTAGCGGGGGGCCCCACAGATACGCAGTATTTT

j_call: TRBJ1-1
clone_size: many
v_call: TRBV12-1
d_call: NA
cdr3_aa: CASSFPDGTEAFF
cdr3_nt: TGTGCCAGCAGCTTTCCGGACGGCACTGAAGCTTTCTTT

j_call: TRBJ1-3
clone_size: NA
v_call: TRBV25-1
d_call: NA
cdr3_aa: CASSEFREGNTIYF
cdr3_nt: TGTGCCAGCAGTGAATTTAGGGAGGGGAACACCATATATTTT

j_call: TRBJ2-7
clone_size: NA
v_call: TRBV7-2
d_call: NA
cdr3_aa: CASSGRTNTMNEQYF
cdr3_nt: TGTGCCAGCAGCGGGCGGACTAACACCATGAACGAGCAGTACTTC

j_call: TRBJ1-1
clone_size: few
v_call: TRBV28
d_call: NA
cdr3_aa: CASIPGTRAEAFF
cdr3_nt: TGTGCCAGCATCCCGGGGACGAGGGCTGAAGCTTTCTTT

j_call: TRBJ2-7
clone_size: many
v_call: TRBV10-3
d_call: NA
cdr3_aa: CAILTGYSYEQYF
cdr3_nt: TGTGCCATCCTAACAGGGTACTCCTACGAGCAGTACTTC

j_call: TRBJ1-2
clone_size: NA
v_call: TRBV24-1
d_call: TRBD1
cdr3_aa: CATSDARQGYGYTF
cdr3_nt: TGTGCCACCAGTGATGCAAGACAGGGGTATGGCTACACCTTC

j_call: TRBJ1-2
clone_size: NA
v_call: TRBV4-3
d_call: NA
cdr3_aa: CASSQDFSDNYGYTF
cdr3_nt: TGCGCCAGCAGCCAAGATTTTTCGGACAACTATGGCTACACCTTC

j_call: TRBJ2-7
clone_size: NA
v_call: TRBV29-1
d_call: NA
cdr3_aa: CSVEDPVESYEQYF
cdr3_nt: TGCAGCGTTGAAGATCCGGTAGAGAGCTACGAGCAGTACTTC

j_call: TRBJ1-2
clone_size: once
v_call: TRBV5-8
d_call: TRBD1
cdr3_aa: CASTVDRVGGYTF
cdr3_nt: TGTGCCAGCACCGTGGACAGGGTCGGTGGCTACACCTTC

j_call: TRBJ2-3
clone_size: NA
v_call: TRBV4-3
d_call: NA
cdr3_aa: CASSQLTATDTQYF
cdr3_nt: TGCGCCAGCAGCCAACTGACAGCCACAGATACGCAGTATTTT

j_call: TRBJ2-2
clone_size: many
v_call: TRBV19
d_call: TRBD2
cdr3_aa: CASSMAASGDTGELFF
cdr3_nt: TGTGCCAGTAGTATGGCGGCTAGCGGCGACACCGGGGAGCTGTTTTTT

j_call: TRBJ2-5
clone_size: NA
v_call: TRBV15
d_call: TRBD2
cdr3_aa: CATSPTSGKQETQYF
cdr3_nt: TGTGCCACCAGTCCAACTAGCGGGAAACAAGAGACCCAGTACTTC

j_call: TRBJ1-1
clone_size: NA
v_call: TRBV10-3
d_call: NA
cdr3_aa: CAISPTGRGTEAFF
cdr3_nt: TGTGCCATCAGTCCTACAGGGAGGGGGACTGAAGCTTTCTTT

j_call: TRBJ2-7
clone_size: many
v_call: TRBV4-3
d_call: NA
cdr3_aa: CASSPGLGYEQYF
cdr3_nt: TGCGCCAGCAGCCCGGGCTTAGGGTACGAGCAGTACTTC

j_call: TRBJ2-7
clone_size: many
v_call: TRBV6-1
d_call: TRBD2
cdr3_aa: CASSLGTSGEITYEQYF
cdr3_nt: TGTGCCAGCAGTCTAGGGACTAGCGGGGAGATTACCTACGAGCAGTACTTC

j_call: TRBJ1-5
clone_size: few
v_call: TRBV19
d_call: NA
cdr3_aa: CASSIGDSWNQPQHF
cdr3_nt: TGTGCCAGTAGTATTGGAGACAGCTGGAATCAGCCCCAGCATTTT

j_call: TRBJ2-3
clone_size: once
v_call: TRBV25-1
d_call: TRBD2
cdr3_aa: CASSARTSGAVDTQYF
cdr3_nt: TGTGCCAGCAGCGCGCGGACTAGCGGGGCTGTAGATACGCAGTATTTT

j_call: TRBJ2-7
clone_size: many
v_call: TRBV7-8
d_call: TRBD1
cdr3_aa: CASSLAGQDEQYF
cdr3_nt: TGTGCCAGCAGCTTAGCGGGACAGGACGAGCAGTACTTC

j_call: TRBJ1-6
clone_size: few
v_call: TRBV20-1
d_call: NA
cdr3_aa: CSATWARGRLNSPLHF
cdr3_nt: TGCAGTGCTACGTGGGCCCGGGGCAGATTGAATTCACCCCTCCACTTT

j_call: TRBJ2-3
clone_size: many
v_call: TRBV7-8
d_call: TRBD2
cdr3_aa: CASSKRASGGTDTQYF
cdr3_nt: TGTGCCAGCAGCAAAAGGGCTAGCGGGGGCACAGATACGCAGTATTTT

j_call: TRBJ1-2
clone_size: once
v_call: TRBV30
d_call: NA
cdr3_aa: CAWSSDLWGYTF
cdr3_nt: TGTGCCTGGAGTTCAGACCTATGGGGCTACACCTTC

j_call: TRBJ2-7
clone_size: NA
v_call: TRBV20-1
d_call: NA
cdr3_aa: CSARGGLGVYEQYF
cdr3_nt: TGCAGTGCTAGGGGTGGACTGGGGGTTTACGAGCAGTACTTC

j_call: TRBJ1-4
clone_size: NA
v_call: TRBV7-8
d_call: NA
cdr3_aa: CASSSLGEKLFF
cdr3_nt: TGTGCCAGCAGCTCCCTAGGGGAAAAACTGTTTTTT

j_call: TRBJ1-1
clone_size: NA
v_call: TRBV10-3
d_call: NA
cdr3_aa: CAISEGGNTGAFF
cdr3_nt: TGTGCCATCAGTGAAGGAGGGAACACTGGAGCTTTCTTT

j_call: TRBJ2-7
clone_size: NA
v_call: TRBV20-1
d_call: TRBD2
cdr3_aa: CSARRLAGGLNEQYF
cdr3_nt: TGCAGTGCTAGACGCCTAGCGGGGGGGCTTAACGAGCAGTACTTC

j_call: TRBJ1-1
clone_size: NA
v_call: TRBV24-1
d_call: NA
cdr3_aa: CATSADEGERAFF
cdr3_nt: TGTGCCACCAGTGCCGATGAGGGGGAGCGGGCTTTCTTT

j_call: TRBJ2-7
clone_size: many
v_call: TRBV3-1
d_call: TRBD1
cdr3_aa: CASSQTTGPYEQYF
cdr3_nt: TGTGCCAGCAGCCAAACGACAGGGCCCTACGAGCAGTACTTC

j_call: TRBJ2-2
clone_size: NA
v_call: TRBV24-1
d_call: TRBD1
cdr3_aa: CATSLGQGNTGELFF
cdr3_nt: TGTGCCACCAGTCTAGGACAGGGGAACACCGGGGAGCTGTTTTTT

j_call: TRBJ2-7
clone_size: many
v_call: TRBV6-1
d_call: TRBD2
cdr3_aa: CASSTRGSGERGEQYF
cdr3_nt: TGTGCCAGCAGTACCCGCGGTAGCGGGGAACGAGGCGAGCAGTACTTC

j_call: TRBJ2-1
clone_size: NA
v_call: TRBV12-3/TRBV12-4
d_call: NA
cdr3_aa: CASSFGGEQFF
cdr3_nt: TGTGCCAGCAGCTTCGGAGGGGAGCAGTTCTTC

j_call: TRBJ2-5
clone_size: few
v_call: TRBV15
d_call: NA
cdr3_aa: CATSRDWQGETQYF
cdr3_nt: TGTGCCACCAGCAGAGATTGGCAGGGAGAGACCCAGTACTTC

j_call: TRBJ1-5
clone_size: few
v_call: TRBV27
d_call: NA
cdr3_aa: CASSSNGQPQHF
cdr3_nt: TGTGCCAGCAGTTCAAATGGCCAGCCCCAGCATTTT

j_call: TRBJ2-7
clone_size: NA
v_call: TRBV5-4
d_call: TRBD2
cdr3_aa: CASSLVLAGGPDEQYF
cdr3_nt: TGTGCCAGCAGCTTGGTACTAGCGGGAGGGCCGGACGAGCAGTACTTC

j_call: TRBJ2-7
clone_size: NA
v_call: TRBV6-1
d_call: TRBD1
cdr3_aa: CASSPHFTGGQGFYEQYF
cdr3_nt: TGTGCCAGCAGTCCCCACTTTACAGGGGGCCAAGGATTCTACGAGCAGTACTTC

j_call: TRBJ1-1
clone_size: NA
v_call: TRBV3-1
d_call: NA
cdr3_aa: CASSDNLGGDLTEAFF
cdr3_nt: TGTGCCAGCAGCGACAACCTAGGGGGGGACCTCACTGAAGCTTTCTTT

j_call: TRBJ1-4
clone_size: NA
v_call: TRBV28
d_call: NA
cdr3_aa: CASSFLRVSREKLFF
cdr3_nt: TGTGCCAGCAGTTTCTTGCGTGTTTCTCGGGAAAAACTGTTTTTT

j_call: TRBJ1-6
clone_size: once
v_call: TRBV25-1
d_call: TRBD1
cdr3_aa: CASSYRGAIGSPLHF
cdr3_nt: TGTGCCAGCAGCTACAGGGGCGCCATAGGTTCACCCCTCCACTTT

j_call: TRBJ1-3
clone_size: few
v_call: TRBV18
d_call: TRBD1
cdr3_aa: CASSPGQGSGNTIYF
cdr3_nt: TGTGCCAGCTCACCGGGACAGGGTTCTGGAAACACCATATATTTT

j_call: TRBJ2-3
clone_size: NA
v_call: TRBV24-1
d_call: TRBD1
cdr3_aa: CATSDLQGAATDTQYF
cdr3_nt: TGTGCCACCAGTGATTTACAGGGGGCTGCCACAGATACGCAGTATTTT

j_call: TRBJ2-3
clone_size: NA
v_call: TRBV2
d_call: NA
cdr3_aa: CASSEEGIGADTQYF
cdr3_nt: TGTGCCAGCAGTGAGGAGGGGATAGGCGCAGATACGCAGTATTTT

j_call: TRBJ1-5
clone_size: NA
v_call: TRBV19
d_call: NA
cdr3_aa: CASTREYYNQPQHF
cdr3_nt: TGTGCCAGTACGAGGGAGTACTATAATCAGCCCCAGCATTTT

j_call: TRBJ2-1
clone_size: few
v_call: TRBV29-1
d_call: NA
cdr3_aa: CSVSGQYNEQFF
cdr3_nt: TGCAGCGTGAGTGGACAGTACAATGAGCAGTTCTTC

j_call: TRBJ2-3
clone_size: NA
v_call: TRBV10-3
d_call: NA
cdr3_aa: CAISDLGSGYDTQYF
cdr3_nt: TGTGCCATCAGTGATCTGGGTTCGGGGTACGATACGCAGTATTTT

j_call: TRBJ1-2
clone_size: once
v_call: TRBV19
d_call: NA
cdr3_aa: CASSIDRRNYGYTF
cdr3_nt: TGTGCCAGTAGTATAGATCGAAGAAACTATGGCTACACCTTC

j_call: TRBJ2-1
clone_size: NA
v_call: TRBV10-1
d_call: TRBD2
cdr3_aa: CNREREGHYHNEQFF
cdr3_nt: TGCAACCGGGAGCGGGAGGGCCATTACCACAATGAGCAGTTCTTC